Sequencing of this T cell receptor (beta chain) was carried out in a study of shared clonotypes between healthy human individuals. Among the donors, all were Caucasian adults who lived in Nashville, Tennessee. The ends were cut back, 7 bases at V and 8 bases at J, with 9 bases in the middle. The germline V gene has CDR1 LNHDA and CDR2 SQIVND (reference sequence). The CDR3 consists of 11 residues. Across several immunoSEQ plates, the genomic DNA of each subset was split evenly. The repertoire was sequenced with immunoSEQ multiplex PCR; TCRdb's copy has only in-frame clones and lacks some. This repertoire shows 450,000 to 500,000 clones, over 60% found once; its top ten account for 10% to 15%.

The J gene is TRBJ1-3, the V gene TRBV19, with D perhaps TRBD1 (6 bases). Source material: PBMCs. The receptor comes from a middle-aged woman in good health. Some clones in this sample may be carry-over from other donors' samples. The CDR3 region has the DNA TGTGCCAGTAACAGGGAAGACACCATATATTTT. Protein: CASNREDTIYF.